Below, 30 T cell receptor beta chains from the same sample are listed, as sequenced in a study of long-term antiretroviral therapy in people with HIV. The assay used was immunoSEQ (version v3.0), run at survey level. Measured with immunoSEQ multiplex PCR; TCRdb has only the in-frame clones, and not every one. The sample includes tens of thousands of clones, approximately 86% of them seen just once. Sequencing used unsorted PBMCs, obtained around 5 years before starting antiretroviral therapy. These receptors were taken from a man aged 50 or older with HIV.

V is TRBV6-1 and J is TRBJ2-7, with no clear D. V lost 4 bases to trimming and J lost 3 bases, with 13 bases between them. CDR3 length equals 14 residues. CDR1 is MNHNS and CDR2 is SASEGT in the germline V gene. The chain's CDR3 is CASSGRDPGYEQYF. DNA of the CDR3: TGTGCCAGCAGTGGTCGAGATCCGGGCTACGAGCAGTACTTC.

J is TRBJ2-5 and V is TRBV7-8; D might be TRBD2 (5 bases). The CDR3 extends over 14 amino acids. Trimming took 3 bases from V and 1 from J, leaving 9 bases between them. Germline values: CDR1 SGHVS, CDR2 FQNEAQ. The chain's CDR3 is CASSFRGPQETQYF. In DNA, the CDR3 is TGTGCCAGCAGCTTTCGAGGGCCCCAAGAGACCCAGTACTTC. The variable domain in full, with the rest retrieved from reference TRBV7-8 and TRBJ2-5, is GAGVSQSPRYKVAKRGQDVALRCDPISGHVSLFWYQQALGQGPEFLTYFQNEAQLDKSGLPSDRFFAERPEGSVSTLKIQRTQQEDSAVYLCASSFRGPQETQYFGPGTRLLVL.

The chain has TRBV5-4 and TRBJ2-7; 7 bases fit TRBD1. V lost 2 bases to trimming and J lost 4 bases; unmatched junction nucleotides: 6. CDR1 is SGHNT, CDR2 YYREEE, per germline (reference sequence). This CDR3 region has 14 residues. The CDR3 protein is CASSFRKQGYEQYF. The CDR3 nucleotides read TGTGCCAGCAGCTTCAGAAAACAGGGGTACGAGCAGTACTTC.

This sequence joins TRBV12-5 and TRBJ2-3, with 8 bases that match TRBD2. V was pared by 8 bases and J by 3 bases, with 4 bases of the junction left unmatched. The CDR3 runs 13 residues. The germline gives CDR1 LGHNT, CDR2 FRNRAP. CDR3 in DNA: TGTGCTAGTCTCCGGGGGGGAACAGATACGCAGTATTTT. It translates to CASLRGGTDTQYF.

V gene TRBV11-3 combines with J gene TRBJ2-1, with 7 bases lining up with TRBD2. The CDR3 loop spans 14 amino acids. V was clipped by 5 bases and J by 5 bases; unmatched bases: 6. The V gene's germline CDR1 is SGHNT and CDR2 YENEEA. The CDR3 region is CASSARGGDNEQFF. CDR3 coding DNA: TGTGCCAGCAGCGCGCGCGGGGGAGACAATGAGCAGTTCTTC.

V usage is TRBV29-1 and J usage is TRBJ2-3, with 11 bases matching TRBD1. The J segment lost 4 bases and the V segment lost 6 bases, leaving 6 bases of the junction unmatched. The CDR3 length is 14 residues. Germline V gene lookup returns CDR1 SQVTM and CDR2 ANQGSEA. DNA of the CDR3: TGCAGCGTCGTTCCGGGACAGGGGGCAGATACGCAGTATTTT. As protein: CSVVPGQGADTQYF.

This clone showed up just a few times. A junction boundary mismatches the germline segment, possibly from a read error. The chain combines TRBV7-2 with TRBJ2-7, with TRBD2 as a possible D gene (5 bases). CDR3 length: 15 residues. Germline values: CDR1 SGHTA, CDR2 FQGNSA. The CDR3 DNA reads TGTGCCAGCAGCCTAGCCGGAGAGGGATCTTACGAGCAGTACTTC. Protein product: CASSLAGEGSYEQYF.

CDR3 sequence: CASSQEARDPPYEQYF. The CDR3, as DNA: TGTGCCAGCAGCCAAGAGGCTCGGGACCCCCCGTACGAGCAGTACTTC. The chain combines TRBV14 with TRBJ2-7, with D perhaps assigned TRBD1 or TRBD2 (5 bases each). The ends were cut back, 0 bases at V and 4 bases at J, with 16 bases in the middle. The CDR3 is made up of 16 amino acids. In germline, CDR1 is SGHDN, CDR2 FVKESK.

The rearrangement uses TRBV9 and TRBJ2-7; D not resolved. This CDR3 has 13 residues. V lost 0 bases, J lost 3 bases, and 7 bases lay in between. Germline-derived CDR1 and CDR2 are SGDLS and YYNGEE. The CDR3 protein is CASSVGDSYEQYF. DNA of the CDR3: TGTGCCAGCAGCGTAGGGGATAGCTACGAGCAGTACTTC. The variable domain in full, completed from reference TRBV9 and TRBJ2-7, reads DSGVTQTPKHLITATGQRVTLRCSPRSGDLSVYWYQQSLDQGLQFLIQYYNGEERAKGNILERFSAQQFPDLHSELNLSSLELGDSALYFCASSVGDSYEQYFGPGTRLTVT.

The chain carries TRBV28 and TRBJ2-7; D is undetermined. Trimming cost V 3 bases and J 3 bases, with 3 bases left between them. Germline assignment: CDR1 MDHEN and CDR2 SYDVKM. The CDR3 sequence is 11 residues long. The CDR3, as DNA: TGTGCCAGCAGTTTTATCTACGAGCAGTACTTC. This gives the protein CASSFIYEQYF.

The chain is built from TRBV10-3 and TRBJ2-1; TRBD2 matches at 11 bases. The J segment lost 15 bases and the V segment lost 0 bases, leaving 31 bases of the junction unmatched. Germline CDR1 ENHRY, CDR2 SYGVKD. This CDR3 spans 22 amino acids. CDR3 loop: CAISESRVSLAGGLTCPAFRFF. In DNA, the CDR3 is TGTGCCATCAGTGAGTCTAGGGTTAGTCTAGCGGGGGGCCTAACTTGTCCCGCGTTCCGGTTCTTC.

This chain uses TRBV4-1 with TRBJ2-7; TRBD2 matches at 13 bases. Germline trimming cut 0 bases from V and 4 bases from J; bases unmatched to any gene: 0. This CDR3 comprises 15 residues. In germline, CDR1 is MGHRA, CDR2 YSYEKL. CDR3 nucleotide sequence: TGCGCCAGCAGCCAAGAGGGACTAGCGGGATACGAGCAGTACTTC. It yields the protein CASSQEGLAGYEQYF.

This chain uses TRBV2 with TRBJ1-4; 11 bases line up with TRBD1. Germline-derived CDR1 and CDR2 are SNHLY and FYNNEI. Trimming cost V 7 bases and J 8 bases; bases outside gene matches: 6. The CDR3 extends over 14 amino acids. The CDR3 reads CASIPDRGLEKLFF. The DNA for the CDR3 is TGTGCCAGCATTCCGGACAGGGGGCTGGAAAAACTGTTTTTT.

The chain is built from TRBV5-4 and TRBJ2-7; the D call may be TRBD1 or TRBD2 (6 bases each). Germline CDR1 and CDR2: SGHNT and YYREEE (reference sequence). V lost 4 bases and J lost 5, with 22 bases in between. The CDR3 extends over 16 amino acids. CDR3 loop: CASSLGGPRIYDEQYF. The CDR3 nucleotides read TGTGCCAGCAGCCTAGGGGGGCCCCGGATTTATGACGAGCAGTACTTC.

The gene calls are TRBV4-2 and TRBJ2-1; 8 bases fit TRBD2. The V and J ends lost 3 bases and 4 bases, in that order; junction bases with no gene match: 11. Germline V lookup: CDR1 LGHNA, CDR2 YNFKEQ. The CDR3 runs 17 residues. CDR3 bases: TGTGCCAGCAGCCAGGGGGGTCCGGGAGGGCCATACAATGAGCAGTTCTTC. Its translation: CASSQGGPGGPYNEQFF.

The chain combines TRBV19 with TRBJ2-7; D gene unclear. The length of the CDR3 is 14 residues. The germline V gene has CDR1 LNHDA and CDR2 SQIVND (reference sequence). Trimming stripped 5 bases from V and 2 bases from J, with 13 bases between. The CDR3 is CASSSRVAPYEQYF. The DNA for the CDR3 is TGTGCCAGTAGTTCTAGGGTGGCCCCCTACGAGCAGTACTTC.

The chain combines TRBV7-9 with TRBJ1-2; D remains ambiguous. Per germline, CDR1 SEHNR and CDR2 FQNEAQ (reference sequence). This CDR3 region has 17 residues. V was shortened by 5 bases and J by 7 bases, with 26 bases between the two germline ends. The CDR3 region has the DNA TGTGCCAGCAGCCCGTCTTGGCTTTCGGACCGAGGATCTGGCTACACCTTC. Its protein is CASSPSWLSDRGSGYTF.

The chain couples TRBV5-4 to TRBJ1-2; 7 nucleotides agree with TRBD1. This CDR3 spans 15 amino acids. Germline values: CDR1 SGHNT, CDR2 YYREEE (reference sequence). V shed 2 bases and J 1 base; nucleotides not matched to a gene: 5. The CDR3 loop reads CASSFFPGGNYGYTF. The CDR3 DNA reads TGTGCCAGCAGCTTCTTCCCAGGGGGTAACTATGGCTACACCTTC.

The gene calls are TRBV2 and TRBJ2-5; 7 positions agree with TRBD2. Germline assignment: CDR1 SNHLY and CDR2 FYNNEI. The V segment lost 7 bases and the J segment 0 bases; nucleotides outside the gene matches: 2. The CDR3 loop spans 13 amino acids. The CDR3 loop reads CASMGTNQETQYF. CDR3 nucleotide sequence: TGTGCCAGCATGGGGACTAACCAAGAGACCCAGTACTTC.

CDR3 residues: CASSVGSFTDTQYF. The CDR3, as DNA: TGTGCCAGCAGCGTAGGAAGCTTCACAGATACGCAGTATTTT. The chain carries TRBV9 and TRBJ2-3, with D unresolved. Trimming shortened V by 0 bases and J by 2 bases, and 7 bases separated the two germline ends. Looked up from germline, CDR1 is SGDLS and CDR2 is YYNGEE. The CDR3 is made up of 14 amino acids.

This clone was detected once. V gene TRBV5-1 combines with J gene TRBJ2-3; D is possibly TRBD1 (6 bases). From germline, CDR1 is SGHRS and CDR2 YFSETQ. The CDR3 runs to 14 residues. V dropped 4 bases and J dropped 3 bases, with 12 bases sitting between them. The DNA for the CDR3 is TGCGCCAGCAGCATAGGAGGACAGACAGATACGCAGTATTTT. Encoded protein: CASSIGGQTDTQYF.

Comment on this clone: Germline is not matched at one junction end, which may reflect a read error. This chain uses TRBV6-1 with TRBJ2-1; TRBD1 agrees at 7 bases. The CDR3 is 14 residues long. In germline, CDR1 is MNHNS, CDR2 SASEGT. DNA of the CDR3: TGTGCCAGCAGTGCCAACAGGGGTCCCGGTCACGGGGTCTTC. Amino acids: CASSANRGPGHGVF.

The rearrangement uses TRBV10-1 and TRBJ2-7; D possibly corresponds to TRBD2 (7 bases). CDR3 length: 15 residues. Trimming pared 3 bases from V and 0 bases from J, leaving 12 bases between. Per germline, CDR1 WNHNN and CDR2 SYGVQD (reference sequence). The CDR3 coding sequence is TGCGCCAGCAGTGAAAGGGGGGGGCCCTCCTACGAGCAGTACTTC. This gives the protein CASSERGGPSYEQYF.

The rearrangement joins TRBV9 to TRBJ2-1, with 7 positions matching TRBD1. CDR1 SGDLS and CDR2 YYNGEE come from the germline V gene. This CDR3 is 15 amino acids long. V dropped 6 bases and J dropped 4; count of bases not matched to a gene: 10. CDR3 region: CASTRDGTAYNEQFF. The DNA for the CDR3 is TGTGCCAGCACTAGAGACGGGACAGCTTACAATGAGCAGTTCTTC.

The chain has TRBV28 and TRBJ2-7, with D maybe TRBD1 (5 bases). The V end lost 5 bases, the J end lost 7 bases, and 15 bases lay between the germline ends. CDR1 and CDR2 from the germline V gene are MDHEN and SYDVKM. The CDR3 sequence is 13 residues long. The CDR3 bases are TGTGCCAGCAGTGGGGAAGGGGCTAGGGAGCAGTACTTC. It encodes CASSGEGAREQYF.

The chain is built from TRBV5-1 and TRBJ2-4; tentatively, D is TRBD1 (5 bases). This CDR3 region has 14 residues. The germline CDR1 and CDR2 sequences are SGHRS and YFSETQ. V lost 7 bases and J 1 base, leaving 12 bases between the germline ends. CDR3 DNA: TGCGCCAGCTCTCAGGGTTACGCCAAAAACATTCAGTACTTC. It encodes CASSQGYAKNIQYF.

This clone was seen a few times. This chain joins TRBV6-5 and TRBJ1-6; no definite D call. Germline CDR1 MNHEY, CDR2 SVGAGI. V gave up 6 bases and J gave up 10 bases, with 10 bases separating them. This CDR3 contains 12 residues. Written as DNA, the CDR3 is TGTGCCAGCAGCATCGCCGCGTCACCCCTCCACTTT. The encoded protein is CASSIAASPLHF.

The CDR3 DNA reads TGTGCCAGCAGCTTAGGTCTGCTAGCGGGGGGCCTCACAGATACGCAGTATTTT. As protein: CASSLGLLAGGLTDTQYF. This rearrangement joins TRBV11-2 to TRBJ2-3, with 11 bases fitting TRBD2. Germline trimming cut 1 base from V and 2 bases from J; bases unmatched to any gene: 8. CDR3 size: 18 residues. From germline, CDR1 is SGHAT and CDR2 FQNNGV.

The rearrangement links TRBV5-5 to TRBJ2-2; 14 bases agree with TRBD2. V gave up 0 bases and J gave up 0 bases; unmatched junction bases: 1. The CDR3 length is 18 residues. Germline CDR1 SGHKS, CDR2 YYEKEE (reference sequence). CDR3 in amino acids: CASSLGGLAGANTGELFF. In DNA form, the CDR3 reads TGTGCCAGCAGCTTGGGGGGACTAGCGGGGGCGAACACCGGGGAGCTGTTTTTT.

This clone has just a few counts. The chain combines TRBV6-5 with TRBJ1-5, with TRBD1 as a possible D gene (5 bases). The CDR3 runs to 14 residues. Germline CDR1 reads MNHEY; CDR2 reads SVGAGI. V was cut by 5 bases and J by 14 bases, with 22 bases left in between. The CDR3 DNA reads TGTGCCAGCAGTGCGAGCCTGACAGAACCACTTGAGCATTTT. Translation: CASSASLTEPLEHF.